This paragraph covers one T cell receptor beta chain sequence. What it binds is unknown. The sample originates from a study of post-analysis software for immune sequencing data. Study details: The patients showed relapsing-remitting, secondary progressive and progressive-relapsing multiple sclerosis courses. Study findings and constraints: Five TRBV segments, including TRBV5-6, TRBV5-1 and TRBV20-1, were more frequent in patients than controls. Same-batch preparations were strongly co-clustered by F measure. The study found significantly lower normalized Chao1 diversity in multiple sclerosis patients than in controls.

Built from TCR beta cDNA, the libraries had unique molecular identifiers in them. Input amounts of 1 to 10 million T cells were used. These gave 500,000 or so cDNA molecules, so each molecule approximated one T cell. TCRdb reprocessed the PCR reads with MiXCR, giving one entry per CDR3 protein. The sample consists of some 190,000 distinct CDR3 sequences, over 25% of them appearing once. V shed 0 bases, J shed 4 bases, and the junction held 6 bases outside the gene matches. Per the germline V gene, CDR1 is SGHRS and CDR2 is YFSETQ. The CDR3 is 15 residues long. The chain employs TRBV5-1 and TRBJ1-2; 7 bases fit TRBD1. The TCR sequence derives from a girl aged 2-17 years with multiple sclerosis. Material: blood. The CDR3 is CASSLGTGDCYGYTF. CDR3 sequence (DNA): TGCGCCAGCAGCTTGGGGACAGGAGACTGCTATGGCTACACCTTC.